Here is one T cell receptor (beta chain) with its context. Its antigen is currently not known. Per-base qualities were not stored, and no clone one base away is much larger. From its cysteine to its phenylalanine, the CDR3 spans 13 amino acids. The entry retains the CDR3 DNA only, 39 bases that are in frame from base 1. The V and J ends are trimmed by 5 bases and 1 base, leaving 8 bases between them. The germline V gene sets CDR1 to SGHTA and CDR2 to FQGNSA. These data are taken from a study of blood T cell repertoires in COVID-19 (dated by TCRdb to the early 2020s). At the level of the whole study: Samples covering the acute and convalescent phases of COVID-19 were provided by collaborators in the United States, Italy and Spain. Subjects who had been exposed to COVID-19, were actively infected with it, or had recovered from it provided the deeply sampled blood TCRbeta repertoires that made up the dataset. The repertoires were released in a freely available public database intended as a resource for research on the immune response to SARS-CoV-2. Nearly every sample came with metadata listing a de-identified subject ID, COVID-19 status, age in years and sex. The prospective study material was composed of cDNA or gDNA derived from T cells, B-cell-depleted T cells, or PBMCs. Samples were obtained from the ongoing ImmuneRACE study (first 160 participants) and from 1,200 or so subjects provided by 6 global collaborators. Where available, HLA class I and class II types were taken from metadata supplied by the sample provider and were not determined by assay-based typing. Here is what the overall study found, with its caveats: How much clinical and demographic metadata was included differed by source and by participant, and the metadata was provided uncurated.

TCRbeta CDR3 regions were amplified from genomic DNA by means of the immunoSEQ Assay, a bias-controlled multiplex PCR. On the authors' methods: Within the assay, amplification of reference gene primers was used to estimate how many nucleated cells each sample contained. To quantify the absolute abundance of each unique TCRbeta CDR3 rearrangement, sequence reads were collapsed and filtered. Productive Simpson clonality was computed per sample as the square root of Simpson's diversity index over productive rearrangements. Imported from immuneACCESS, the table was reduced by TCRdb to in-frame sequences with V and J called. These copies leave out some clones; in studies compared against another copy, an unresolved V gene accounts for under half, and the cause of the remainder is not known. V, J and clone size are taken as reported in that table, and D and trimming were inferred from the DNA itself. This sample holds about 33,000 clones; 88% were observed only once. Together, the top ten hold about 6.3% of the sample.

Each collaborating institution followed its own protocols to collect whole blood in K2EDTA tubes. For TCRbeta analysis, collaborator samples were shipped as frozen whole blood, as isolated PBMCs, or as DNA extracted from either sample type. This clonotype was sampled from a human donor in a cohort sampled during active COVID-19. Rearrangement joined TRBV7-2 to TRBJ2-5; the D gene is not confidently resolved. Material: peripheral blood. The CDR3 reads CASSPYAQETQYF. In nucleotides, the sequence is TGTGCCAGCAGCCCCTACGCCCAAGAGACCCAGTACTTC.